These 11 T cell receptor beta chains were sequenced from one sample in a study of blood T cell repertoires in COVID-19. Using immunoSEQ multiplex PCR, the repertoire was profiled, and TCRdb retains in-frame clones only, with some absent. The sample has 150,000 to 200,000 clones; approximately 89% are singletons. Material: peripheral blood. The receptor source for this set is a man aged 35-49 years with active or convalescent COVID-19.

This chain joins TRBV5-1 and TRBJ1-4; tentatively, D is TRBD1 (5 bases). CDR1 is SGHRS and CDR2 is YFSETQ in the germline V gene. V gave up 3 bases and J gave up 8 bases, with 17 bases separating them. The CDR3 is 15 residues long. CDR3 nucleotide sequence: TGCGCCAGCAGCTCGACTTGGGAGGGACGAGAAAAACTGTTTTTT. Translating it yields CASSSTWEGREKLFF.

The rearrangement uses TRBV19 and TRBJ1-6; the match to TRBD1 covers 7 bases. Per the germline V gene, CDR1 is LNHDA and CDR2 is SQIVND (reference sequence). J was trimmed by 5 bases and V by 6 bases; bases with no gene match: 4. CDR3 length: 14 residues. The CDR3 loop is CASRITGDNSPLHF. DNA of the CDR3: TGTGCCAGTAGGATCACAGGGGATAATTCACCCCTCCACTTT.

CDR3 nucleotide sequence: TGTGCCAGCACCTTCAATGAGGGGGCTAGCGGGGGCCTCGAAGAGACCCAGTACTTC. This codes for CASTFNEGASGGLEETQYF. The rearrangement uses TRBV7-6 and TRBJ2-5; 10 nucleotides agree with TRBD2. CDR3 length: 19 amino acids. CDR1 and CDR2 from the germline V gene are SGHVS and FNYEAQ. After removal of 7 bases from V and 3 bases from J, the junction contained 20 bases not matched to a gene.

The rearrangement links TRBV5-8 to TRBJ1-5; tentatively, D is TRBD1 (6 bases). CDR3 size: 13 residues. From germline, CDR1 is SGHTS and CDR2 YDEGEE. V was shortened by 4 bases and J by 7 bases, with 12 bases between the two germline ends. Here the CDR3 DNA reads TGTGCCAGCAGCCCACCCAGGGGCCAGCCCCAGCATTTT. Its protein is CASSPPRGQPQHF. Drawing the rest from reference TRBV5-8 and TRBJ1-5, the complete variable domain is EAGVTQSPTHLIKTRGQQATLRCSPISGHTSVYWYQQALGLGLQFLLWYDEGEERNRGNFPPRFSGRQFPNYSSELNVNALELEDSALYLCASSPPRGQPQHFGDGTRLSIL.

The V gene is TRBV7-9, the J gene TRBJ1-1, with 9 bases matching TRBD1. Germline lookup yields CDR1 SEHNR and CDR2 FQNEAQ (reference sequence). The CDR3 runs 16 residues. The trim removed 5 bases at V and 1 base at J, leaving 8 bases unmatched. The CDR3 protein is CASSQSRGQGNTEAFF. Written as DNA, the CDR3 is TGTGCCAGCAGCCAGAGTCGGGGACAGGGGAACACTGAAGCTTTCTTT.

This chain uses TRBV5-4 with TRBJ2-3, with TRBD1 matching over 7 bases. The CDR3 has 19 residues. J lost 0 bases, V lost 3 bases, and 16 bases had no gene match. The germline V gene encodes CDR1 SGHNT and CDR2 YYREEE (reference sequence). CDR3: CASSSLRQGWVPSTDTQYF. In nucleotides, the CDR3 is TGTGCCAGCAGCTCATTGAGACAGGGCTGGGTCCCTAGCACAGATACGCAGTATTTT. The whole variable domain, filled in from reference TRBV5-4 and TRBJ2-3, reads ETGVTQSPTHLIKTRGQQVTLRCSSQSGHNTVSWYQQALGQGPQFIFQYYREEENGRGNFPPRFSGLQFPNYSSELNVNALELDDSALYLCASSSLRQGWVPSTDTQYFGPGTRLTVL.

This rearrangement joins TRBV3-1 (or the pseudogene TRBV3-2) to TRBJ2-2; perhaps TRBD2 as D (6 bases). The CDR3 sequence is 16 residues long. V lost 4 bases and J 1 base, leaving 13 bases between the germline ends. Germline loops: CDR1 LGHDT, CDR2 YNNKEL (reference sequence). CDR3 protein: CASSRRSGGNTGELFF. The DNA for the CDR3 is TGTGCCAGCAGCCGGAGGTCCGGGGGGAACACCGGGGAGCTGTTTTTT.

Turning to this clone: Other DNA sequences in this sample translate to the same CDR3. The rearrangement uses TRBV18 and TRBJ2-5, with TRBD1 as a possible D gene (6 bases). CDR1 KGHSH and CDR2 LQKENI come from the germline V gene. CDR3 length: 13 residues. Trimming left V 3 bases short and J 3 bases short, with 8 bases between. CDR3 region: CASSPGQEETQYF. CDR3 DNA: TGTGCCAGCTCACCGGGACAAGAAGAGACCCAGTACTTC.

The genes are TRBV20-1 and TRBJ2-3; TRBD2 matches at 9 bases. The CDR3 loop spans 14 amino acids. After removal of 3 bases from V and 5 bases from J, the junction contained 6 bases not matched to a gene. In germline, CDR1 is DFQATT, CDR2 SNEGSKA (reference sequence). The CDR3 reads CSASLAGGRDTQYF. The CDR3 DNA sequence: TGCAGTGCTAGTTTGGCGGGGGGGCGAGATACGCAGTATTTT.

The rearrangement uses TRBV6-5 and TRBJ1-5; D ambiguous. From germline, CDR1 is MNHEY and CDR2 SVGAGI. The V and J ends lost 6 bases and 12 bases respectively, with 18 bases between them. This CDR3 comprises 13 residues. The CDR3 reads CASSRSPDHRQHF. CDR3 DNA sequence: TGTGCCAGCAGCCGGTCCCCTGATCATCGCCAGCATTTT.

The chain couples TRBV6-2 or TRBV6-3 to TRBJ2-1; no definite D call. CDR1 is MNHEY and CDR2 is SVGEGT in the germline V gene. V dropped 3 bases and J dropped 7 bases, with 7 bases sitting between them. The CDR3 is 12 residues long. The CDR3 DNA is TGTGCCAGCAGTTATCGGTGGAATGAGCAGTTCTTC. It is translated as CASSYRWNEQFF.